This T cell receptor beta chain was obtained from a study of cytomegalovirus exposure and HLA in healthy donors. Background on the study: Earlier, fewer than 140 million unique TCR beta sequences were recovered from around 200 million T cells by an analysis. Unique TCRs from HLA-typed donors, around 79 million of them, were held in an early data release.

Comment on this clone: Its specificity is not known.

This CDR3 region has 14 residues. Germline lookup yields CDR1 SGHAT and CDR2 FQNNGV. V lost 4 bases, J lost 8 bases, and 7 bases stayed unmatched. Regarding the study as a whole: Researchers reportedly found TCR beta sequences accurately predicted most subjects' HLA-A and HLA-B alleles. Specificity of three CMV-associated chains for CMV antigens was verified in vitro.

The PCR had 60 Vbeta and 13 Jbeta primers. Repertoires were generated with immunoSEQ multiplex PCR, while TCRdb's copy carries only in-frame clones and drops some. The sample includes about 100,000 clones, 75% to 80% of them seen just once. The origin of this receptor is a woman aged 40 to 55 in good health and CMV-seronegative. V gene TRBV11-2 combines with J gene TRBJ1-2; 10 bases line up with TRBD1. Material for sequencing was PBMCs. Here the CDR3 DNA reads TGTGCCAGCAGCTCGAGGACAGGGGGTGAAGGCTACACCTTC. Protein: CASSSRTGGEGYTF.